Listed below are T cell receptor beta chains from one sample, sequenced in a study of shared clonotypes between healthy human individuals. Profiled with immunoSEQ multiplex PCR; TCRdb holds only in-frame clones, not every one. The table has 450,000 to 650,000 clones, about 80% seen once. Sequencing used PBMCs. The receptors originated from a woman in her thirties or forties in good health. Some clones in this sample may be carry-over from other donors' samples. CDR3s leave out the opening cysteine and the closing phenylalanine or tryptophan. Rows give clone size only sometimes, using once, few, many, or a class for an expanded clone.

clone_size j_call v_call cdr3_aa
. TRBJ1-2 TRBV5-1 ASSLGAAEANYGYT
. TRBJ1-4 TRBV5-4 ASSLGRGNEKLF
. TRBJ2-7 TRBV18 ASSPRLAGVEEQY
few TRBJ1-2 TRBV30 AWSVGGRNGYT
once TRBJ2-3 TRBV7-2 ASSLGGSPPTQY
few TRBJ2-7 TRBV30 AWSNSYEQY
few TRBJ1-2 TRBV5-6 ASSLPGEDYGYT
. TRBJ2-5 TRBV7-5 VRSLKVGGGTQY
. TRBJ2-7 TRBV7-7 ASSRGTAYEQY
. TRBJ1-6 TRBV7-9 ASSLSGAGSPLH
. TRBJ2-5 TRBV7-9 ASTLDSGGGTQY
. TRBJ1-5 TRBV18 ASSPSRGNDDQPQH
. TRBJ2-5 TRBV4-3 ASSQETGIPSQETQY
. TRBJ2-7 TRBV6-1 ASSEALLKEQY
. TRBJ2-2 TRBV30 AWSVGLTTGELF
. TRBJ1-4 TRBV11-2 ASSEQRSEKLF
. TRBJ2-7 TRBV6-5 ASSSDRAYEQY
. TRBJ1-5 TRBV5-1 ASSEGPTGATQPQH
. TRBJ2-1 TRBV11-3 ASSPREGPEQF
. TRBJ1-1 TRBV7-9 ASSFSEVTEAF
. TRBJ2-2 TRBV4-1 ASSQDPPGRVDTGELF
. TRBJ2-7 TRBV2 ASSVGTEYEQY
. TRBJ1-6 TRBV9 ASSPQADQNSPLH